This T cell receptor (beta chain) was sequenced during a study of blood T cell repertoires in COVID-19. Study overall: Whether acute or convalescent, the COVID-19 samples came from the United States, Italy and Spain.

Clones were sequenced by immunoSEQ multiplex PCR, and TCRdb holds only the in-frame ones, with some missing. Of 150,000 to 200,000 clones in the sample, more than 65% were seen once. The source material was PBMCs or T cells enriched from blood (not recorded which). The sequence derives from a man aged 50 to 59 who had recovered from COVID-19.

The CDR3 sequence is CASSPLAGGYQSNTGELFF. The CDR3 DNA sequence: TGTGCCAGTAGTCCACTCGCAGGGGGCTACCAATCAAACACCGGGGAGCTGTTTTTT. This sequence joins TRBV19 and TRBJ2-2; TRBD1 aligns across 8 bases. This CDR3 has 19 residues. Germline CDR1 reads LNHDA; CDR2 reads SQIVND (reference sequence). Trimming took 5 bases from V and 2 from J; bases not matched to a gene: 16.